A single T cell receptor (beta chain) is shown here with its context. This receptor's antigen is unknown. One base away there is no much larger clone; base qualities are not given. The germline V end is reduced by 8 bases and the J end by 2 bases; junction bases left unmatched: 3. CDR1 LNHDA and CDR2 SQIVND are derived from the germline V gene (reference sequence). Including cysteine and phenylalanine, the CDR3 has 13 amino acids. Only CDR3 DNA is held: 39 bases, read in frame from base 1. The sample originates from a study of cytomegalovirus exposure and HLA in healthy donors (dated by TCRdb to about 2017). Study-level background: In an earlier analysis of 550 to 750 of the donors, 250 to 350 Gb of sequence data and 90 million to 130 million unique TCR beta sequences from approximately 180 million T cells were reported. An early release that covered roughly 600 HLA-typed donors contained 250 to 350 gigabases of sequencing data and 65 million to 100 million unique TCR sequences. Of the roughly 410 genotyped donors, over 80% were placed in the genetic ancestry cluster associated with self-reported Caucasian donors. The aim of the study was to test whether cataloging public T cell receptors could identify signatures of past pathogen exposure. Using immunosequencing, the study profiled T cell repertoires from about 650 subjects and related those repertoires to cytomegalovirus serostatus. A separate validation cohort of over a hundred different subjects was used in addition to the roughly 700-subject first cohort. To predict cytomegalovirus infection status, the study brought together high-throughput TCR immunosequencing, statistical association of individual TCRs with disease status, and machine learning. In a later analysis, previously published TCR beta repertoires from hundreds of donors were re-analyzed and high-resolution HLA genotyping was added so that TCR occurrence patterns could be studied. The later analysis used no new phenotypic data to find candidate immune exposures, relying instead on TCR beta sequences and their occurrence across donors. An earlier analysis of approximately 580 of the donors used high-throughput TCR beta sequencing to judge whether each TCR beta V gene segment behaved as functional or pseudogenic. Donor age, sex, ethnicity and CMV serostatus were compiled alongside the repertoire data. In a later genetic analysis, genome-wide SNP genotypes for about three fifths of the roughly 670 donors were used, and that subset was treated as a discovery cohort. All discovery cohort repertoires had been generated using a single sequencing platform. Class I and class II HLA loci were covered by the typing at four-digit resolution. Typing coverage differed by locus: A, B, C, DRB1 and DQB1 were typed in about 629-640 donors, DQA1 in about 500, DPA1 in some 570, and DPB1 in 450 to 490. Four or five DR-DQ haplotypes were handled as single units for association and clustering, since linkage in the cohort was strong. Among some 400 genotyped donors of the cohort, an average of about 240,000 unique TCR beta nucleotide sequences was sequenced per donor, of which approximately 18% were non-productive.

The cohort consisted of approximately 670 healthy bone marrow donors. At the time of sampling, all cohort members were nominally healthy, though unrecorded immune exposures were likely present. The donor was CMV seropositive and belonged to the group of 250 to 350 seropositive cohort members. Every donor gave a peripheral blood sample, and the peripheral blood mononuclear cells from that sample were used for TCR beta sequencing. Genomic DNA was extracted from the blood cell samples with the Qiagen DNeasy Blood Extraction Kit. The research as a whole found: While some public TCRs were present in many individuals, most TCR sequences turned up only very rarely across donors. When HLA alleles, especially DR and DQ, strongly co-occurred, TCR associations were difficult to assign to individual alleles. Because some donors lacked HLA typing at each locus, the association tests relied only on the typed subset. In vitro tests confirmed that a few of the cytomegalovirus-associated TCR beta chains recognize cytomegalovirus antigens. The classifier was reported to diagnose cytomegalovirus status with high specificity and sensitivity in both the original cohort and the validation cohort. This cohort had only TCR beta chains sequenced, and the lack of alpha or paired-chain data limited which features could be detected. A later analysis found that HLA-associated TCR beta chains were more clonally expanded and had lower generation probabilities than equally common non-associated chains. Sequencing depth was assumed to be roughly uniform across donors in the presence/absence analyses, though that assumption may not hold. According to a later analysis, most CMV-associated TCR beta chains appeared to be HLA-restricted, and the HLA associations seemed to be driven largely by CMV exposure. The earlier analysis of some 560 of the donors excluded approximately 17 rarely observed V segments, including chromosome 9 orphons, because counts were too low. According to the authors, the approach could potentially be generalized to other disease states and immunological phenotypes. In a later analysis, the rate of TCR association differed among HLA loci, with DRB1 alleles having the most associated TCRs and HLA-C alleles having the fewest. In a later analysis, several top co-occurrence clusters were reported to appear linked to parvovirus B19, influenza, CMV and Epstein-Barr virus. Some IMGT-functional V segments, including TRBV6-2 and TRBV6-3, could not be distinguished by the 87-base-pair reads and were therefore excluded. An earlier analysis of several hundred of the donors showed that most TCR beta V segments appeared in productive rearrangements either about 87% or about 30% of the time, which broadly matched IMGT annotations. According to a later genetic analysis, donors in an Asian-associated ancestry cluster had fewer N-insertions in productive TCRs than the approximately 700-donor mean. A later genetic analysis associated a missense DCLRE1C variant with V-gene and J-gene trimming of TCR beta chains, and an independent cohort replicated the association. Correlated functional status among segregating V segments might reflect linkage disequilibrium, but an unknown experimental factor could not be ruled out. A group of highly shared sequence variants was considered likely to be a technical artifact of the sequencing pipeline. In a later analysis, about 17,000 TCR beta sequences were associated with specific HLA alleles at a false discovery rate of 0.05. The only immune exposure information available for the cohort was CMV serostatus. A further reported finding was that TCR beta sequences accurately predicted the HLA-A and HLA-B alleles for most subjects in the first cohort. A total of fewer than 200 TCR beta chains were listed by the study as associated with cytomegalovirus.

The protocol used for the library was the immunoSEQ multiplex PCR assay. For the multiplex PCR, a mixture combining 60 forward primers for TCR Vbeta segments and 13 reverse primers for TCR Jbeta segments was used. A multiplex PCR assay on genomic DNA amplified the CDR3 region of rearranged TCR beta genes. The Illumina HiSeq System was used to sequence the amplified TCR beta libraries as 87-base-pair reads. The authors processed their data as follows. A later analysis counted some 74 million unique TCR beta chains across the 600 to 850 repertoires, and some 12 million of these chains were shared by at least two donors. A nearest-neighbor algorithm error-corrected the raw reads and collapsed the reads into unique sequences, merging closely related sequences to remove PCR and sequencing errors. V, D and J gene segments were assigned by aligning CDR3 sequences to IMGT reference sequences. For a sequence to be retained, a match of at least six nucleotides to both a V gene segment and a J gene segment was required. Rearrangements were classified as productive when the CDR3 lacked stop codons and remained in frame with V and J, and all other rearrangements were classified as non-productive. CDR3 was defined by IMGT convention, running from the second conserved V-encoded cysteine to the conserved J-encoded phenylalanine. Sequences without an unambiguous match to a single V gene segment were excluded from the earlier analysis of 450 to 650 of the donors. An earlier analysis of several hundred of the donors called V segments functional above 56.7% productive rearrangements and segregating when the between-donor standard deviation exceeded 5%. To diagnose cytomegalovirus status from the catalog of TCR beta chain sequences, a statistical classification framework was built. In a later analysis, TCR nucleotide sequences were compared against IMGT/GENE-DB human TR gene sequences so that V and J genes could be assigned. Using the TCRdist pipeline, a later analysis assigned CDR3 sequences along with most-parsimonious VDJ recombination scenarios. In a later analysis, each TCR beta chain was defined by its CDR3 amino acid sequence together with its V-gene family, and reads lacking a unique V-gene family were excluded. To address suspected cross-contamination and a sequencing artifact, a later analysis removed roughly 640 highly shared, low-generation-probability nucleotide sequences. In a later analysis, a clonal expansion index was calculated for each public chain from normalized within-repertoire ranks of inferred template counts. In a later analysis, generation probabilities were computed using a VDJ recombination model fitted to out-of-frame rearrangements, and the results were checked against IGoR. In a later analysis, TCR-TCR, TCR-HLA and TCR-CMV co-occurrence was scored with hypergeometric tests, and a repertoire-size bias correction was applied to TCR pairs. A later analysis estimated false discovery rates by permuting HLA or CMV assignments 20 times. A later analysis grouped co-occurring TCRs with DBSCAN, adding TCRdist sequence similarity when clustering within HLA-allele-positive subsets. Repertoires with fewer than 30,000 or more than 120,000 public chains, plus five repertoires with anomalous nucleotide sharing, were excluded from co-occurrence clustering. TCRdb provides this immuneACCESS table in a form limited to in-frame rearrangements. Some clones are lacking; in checked studies, under half of them reflect an unresolved V gene, and why the rest are absent is not known. V and J calls plus clone size are reproduced from that table; the DNA served to infer D and trimming. For this sample the table gives roughly 88,000 clones, of which 60% to 85% were detected only once. Approximately 5% of the sample lies in the top ten.

The chain joins TRBV19 to TRBJ1-2; 9 junctional bases match TRBD1. Material for sequencing was PBMCs. The origin of this receptor is a man in his thirties or forties in good health and CMV-seropositive. For the CDR3, the sequence is CASGGQGNYGYTF. The DNA is as follows: TGTGCCAGTGGAGGACAGGGGAACTATGGCTACACCTTC.